This T cell receptor beta chain was profiled in a study of blood T cell repertoires in COVID-19. Study information: Donors in the United States, Italy and Spain gave samples during acute or convalescent COVID-19. PBMCs, B-cell-depleted T cells, or T cells provided the cDNA or gDNA that made up the material.

Source study methods: Amplification with reference gene primers provided the estimates of nucleated cell counts. Generated by immunoSEQ multiplex PCR, the TCRdb table keeps only in-frame clones and is missing some. That table supplies the V and J calls and clone size; D and trimming were determined from the DNA. The sample consists of over 30,000 clones, approximately 87% of them appearing once. This CDR3 has 14 residues. CDR1 MRHNA and CDR2 SNTAGT come from the germline V gene. Trimming removed 10 bases from V and 2 bases from J; junction bases left unmatched: 7. The origin of this receptor is a man older than 75 with active COVID-19. The sequenced material came from peripheral blood. The V call is TRBV6-4, the J call TRBJ2-2, with 7 bases aligning to TRBD2. The CDR3 DNA reads TGTGCCACCCGACTAGCCCTCAACACCGGGGAGCTGTTTTTT. Encoded protein: CATRLALNTGELFF.